These 7 T cell receptor beta chains came from one sample sequenced in a study of T cell responses to AZD1222 COVID-19 vaccine. The repertoire was sequenced with immunoSEQ multiplex PCR; TCRdb's copy has only in-frame clones and lacks some. This table holds some 160,000 clones, approximately 91% found once. Specimen: peripheral blood, collected 28 days after the second AZD1222 dose. Every receptor here comes from an adult who received the AZD1222 COVID-19 vaccine.

V is TRBV5-5 and J is TRBJ1-4; D is undetermined. The CDR3 runs 15 residues. V lost 0 bases, J lost 4 bases, and 10 bases lay in between. Germline assignment: CDR1 SGHKS and CDR2 YYEKEE (reference sequence). As DNA, the CDR3 is TGTGCCAGCAGCTTGGCGGGAGATATTAATGAAAAACTGTTTTTT. Its translation: CASSLAGDINEKLFF.

A single count supports this clone. V and J are TRBV7-9 and TRBJ1-5; D call uncertain. Germline loops: CDR1 SEHNR, CDR2 FQNEAQ (reference sequence). The V and J ends lost 5 bases and 5 bases respectively, with 22 bases between them. This CDR3 has 17 residues. The CDR3 sequence is CASSLTRTLAGDQPQHF. CDR3 coding DNA: TGTGCCAGCAGCCTTACTAGGACTCTCGCCGGCGATCAGCCCCAGCATTTT. Together with reference TRBV7-9 and TRBJ1-5, the CDR3 gives the full variable domain: DTGVSQNPRHKITKRGQNVTFRCDPISEHNRLYWYRQTLGQGPEFLTYFQNEAQLEKSRLLSDRFSAERPKGSFSTLEIQRTEQGDSAMYLCASSLTRTLAGDQPQHFGDGTRLSIL.

The sample holds a few counts of this clone. This chain uses TRBV19 with TRBJ1-6; 7 bases map to TRBD1. In germline, CDR1 is LNHDA, CDR2 SQIVND (reference sequence). This CDR3 contains 14 residues. Losses at the gene ends were 6 bases for V and 6 bases for J; bases not matched to a gene: 5. CDR3 in amino acids: CASSPGQFNSPLHF. The CDR3 DNA is TGTGCCAGTAGCCCGGGACAGTTTAATTCACCCCTCCACTTT. Based on the CDR3 plus reference TRBV19 and TRBJ1-6, the full variable domain is DGGITQSPKYLFRKEGQNVTLSCEQNLNHDAMYWYRQDPGQGLRLIYYSQIVNDFQKGDIAEGYSVSREKKESFPLTVTSAQKNPTAFYLCASSPGQFNSPLHFGNGTRLTVT.

The J gene is TRBJ2-1, the V gene TRBV7-8; TRBD2 aligns across 9 bases. This CDR3 comprises 17 residues. V shed 2 bases and J 7 bases; nucleotides not matched to a gene: 12. Germline loops: CDR1 SGHVS, CDR2 FQNEAQ. The CDR3 loop reads CASSLSRMSGGLNEQFF. DNA for the CDR3: TGTGCCAGCAGCTTAAGCCGGATGAGCGGGGGGCTAAATGAGCAGTTCTTC.

The chain carries TRBV7-9 and TRBJ1-5; D is possibly TRBD1 (6 bases). CDR1 and CDR2 (germline): SEHNR, FQNEAQ (reference sequence). The CDR3 has 14 amino acids. The V end lost 2 bases, the J end lost 3 bases, and 8 bases lay between the germline ends. The CDR3 DNA reads TGTGCCAGCAGCTTAACAGGGAACAATCAGCCCCAGCATTTT. This codes for CASSLTGNNQPQHF.

The chain employs TRBV19 and TRBJ2-1; D not resolved. Trimming cost V 3 bases and J 5 bases, with 8 bases left between them. Germline loops: CDR1 LNHDA, CDR2 SQIVND (reference sequence). This CDR3 comprises 13 residues. The CDR3 DNA reads as TGTGCCAGTAGTATCGGTAGAAACAATGAGCAGTTCTTC. It is translated as CASSIGRNNEQFF. Using reference TRBV19 and TRBJ2-1 for the parts outside the CDR3, the full variable domain is DGGITQSPKYLFRKEGQNVTLSCEQNLNHDAMYWYRQDPGQGLRLIYYSQIVNDFQKGDIAEGYSVSREKKESFPLTVTSAQKNPTAFYLCASSIGRNNEQFFGPGTRLTVL.

The genes are TRBV7-8 and TRBJ1-3; D possibly corresponds to TRBD1 (5 bases). Trimming stripped 5 bases from V and 5 bases from J, with 10 bases between. Germline V gene sequence: CDR1 SGHVS, CDR2 FQNEAQ. The CDR3 is made up of 13 amino acids. DNA for the CDR3: TGTGCCAGCAGCCCCAGACAGAGAAACACCATATATTTT. Its translation is CASSPRQRNTIYF.